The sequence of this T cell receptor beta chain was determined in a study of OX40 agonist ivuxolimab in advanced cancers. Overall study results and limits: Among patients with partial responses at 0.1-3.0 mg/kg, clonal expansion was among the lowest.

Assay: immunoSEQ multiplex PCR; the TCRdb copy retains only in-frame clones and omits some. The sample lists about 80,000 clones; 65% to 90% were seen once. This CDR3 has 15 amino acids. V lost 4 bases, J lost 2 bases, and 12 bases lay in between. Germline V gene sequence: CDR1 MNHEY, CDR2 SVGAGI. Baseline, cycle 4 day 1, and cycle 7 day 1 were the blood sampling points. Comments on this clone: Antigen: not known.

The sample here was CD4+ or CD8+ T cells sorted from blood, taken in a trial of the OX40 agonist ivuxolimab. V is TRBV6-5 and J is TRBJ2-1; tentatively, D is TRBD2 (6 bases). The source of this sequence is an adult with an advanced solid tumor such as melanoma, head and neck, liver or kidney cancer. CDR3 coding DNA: TGTGCCAGCAGTTGGGACTGGAAGACCTACAATGAGCAGTTCTTC. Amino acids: CASSWDWKTYNEQFF.